This T cell receptor beta chain was captured in a study of blood T cell repertoires in COVID-19. Background on the study: T cells, B-cell-depleted T cells, or PBMCs provided the cDNA or gDNA that served as material.

This clone was picked up a small number of times. Trimming removed 0 bases at V and 0 bases at J, with 7 bases between. The CDR3 runs to 15 residues. Germline values: CDR1 SGHDT, CDR2 YYEEEE. Libraries were prepared by immunoSEQ multiplex PCR; TCRdb keeps only in-frame clonotypes and omits some of them. The table lists about 320,000 clones, roughly 85% of them singletons. V usage is TRBV5-6 and J usage is TRBJ2-1; D call uncertain. This sequence was found in a human donor in a cohort sampled during active COVID-19. Specimen: peripheral blood. CDR3: CASSLESYSYNEQFF. CDR3 sequence (DNA): TGTGCCAGCAGCTTGGAGTCCTACTCCTACAATGAGCAGTTCTTC.